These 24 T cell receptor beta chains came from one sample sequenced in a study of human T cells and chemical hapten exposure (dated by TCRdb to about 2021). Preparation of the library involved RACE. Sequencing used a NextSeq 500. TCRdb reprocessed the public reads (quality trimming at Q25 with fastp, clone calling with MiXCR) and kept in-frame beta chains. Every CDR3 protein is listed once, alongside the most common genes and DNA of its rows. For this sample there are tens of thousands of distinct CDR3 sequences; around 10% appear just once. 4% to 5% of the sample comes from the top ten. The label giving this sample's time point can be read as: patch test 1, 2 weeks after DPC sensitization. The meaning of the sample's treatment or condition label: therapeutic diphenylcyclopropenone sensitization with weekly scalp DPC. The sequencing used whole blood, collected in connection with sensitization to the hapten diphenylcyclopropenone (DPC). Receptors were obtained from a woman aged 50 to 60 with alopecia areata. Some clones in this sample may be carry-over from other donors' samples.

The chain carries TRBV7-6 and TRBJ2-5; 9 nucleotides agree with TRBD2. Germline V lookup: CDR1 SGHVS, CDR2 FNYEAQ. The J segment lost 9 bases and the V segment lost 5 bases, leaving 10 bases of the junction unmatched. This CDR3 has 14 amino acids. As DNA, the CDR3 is TGTGCCAGCAGCGACCGACTAGCGGCTGGGGCCCAGTACTTC. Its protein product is CASSDRLAAGAQYF.

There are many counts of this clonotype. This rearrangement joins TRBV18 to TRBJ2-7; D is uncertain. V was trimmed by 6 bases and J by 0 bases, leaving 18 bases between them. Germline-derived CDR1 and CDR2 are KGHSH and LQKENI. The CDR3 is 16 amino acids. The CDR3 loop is CASSLEVYGPSYEQYF. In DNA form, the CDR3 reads TGTGCCAGCTCCCTAGAGGTTTACGGACCCTCCTACGAGCAGTACTTC.

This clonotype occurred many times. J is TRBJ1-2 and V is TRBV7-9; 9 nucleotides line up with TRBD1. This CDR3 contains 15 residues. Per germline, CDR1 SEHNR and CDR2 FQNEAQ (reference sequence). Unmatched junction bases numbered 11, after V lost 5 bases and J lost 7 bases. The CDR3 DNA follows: TGTGCCAGCAGCCAAGGACAGGGGAGATTGGGTGGCTACACCTTC. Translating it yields CASSQGQGRLGGYTF. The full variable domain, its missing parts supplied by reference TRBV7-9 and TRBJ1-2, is DTGVSQNPRHKITKRGQNVTFRCDPISEHNRLYWYRQTLGQGPEFLTYFQNEAQLEKSRLLSDRFSAERPKGSFSTLEIQRTEQGDSAMYLCASSQGQGRLGGYTFGSGTRLTVV.

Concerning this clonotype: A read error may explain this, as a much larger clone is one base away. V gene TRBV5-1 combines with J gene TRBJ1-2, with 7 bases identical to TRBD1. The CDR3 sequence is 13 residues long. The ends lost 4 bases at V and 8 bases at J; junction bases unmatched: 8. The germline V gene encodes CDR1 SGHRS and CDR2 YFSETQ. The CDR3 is CASSPRQGRGYTF. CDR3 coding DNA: TGCGCCAGCAGCCCTCGACAGGGACGGGGCTACACCTTC.

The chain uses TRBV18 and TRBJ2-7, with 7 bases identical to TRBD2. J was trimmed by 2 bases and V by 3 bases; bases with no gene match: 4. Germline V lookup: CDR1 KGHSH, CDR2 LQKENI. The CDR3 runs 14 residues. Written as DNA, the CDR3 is TGTGCCAGCTCACCCAGCGGGGATACCTACGAGCAGTACTTC. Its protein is CASSPSGDTYEQYF. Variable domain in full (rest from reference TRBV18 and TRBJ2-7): NAGVMQNPRHLVRRRGQEARLRCSPMKGHSHVYWYRQLPEEGLKFMVYLQKENIIDESGMPKERFSAEFPKEGPSILRIQQVVRGDSAAYFCASSPSGDTYEQYFGPGTRLTVT.

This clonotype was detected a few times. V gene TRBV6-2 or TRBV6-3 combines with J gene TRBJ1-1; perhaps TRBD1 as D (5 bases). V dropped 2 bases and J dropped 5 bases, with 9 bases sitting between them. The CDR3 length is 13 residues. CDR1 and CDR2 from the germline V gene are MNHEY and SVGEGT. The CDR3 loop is CASSYEGWTEAFF. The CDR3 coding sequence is TGTGCCAGCAGTTACGAGGGGTGGACTGAAGCTTTCTTT.

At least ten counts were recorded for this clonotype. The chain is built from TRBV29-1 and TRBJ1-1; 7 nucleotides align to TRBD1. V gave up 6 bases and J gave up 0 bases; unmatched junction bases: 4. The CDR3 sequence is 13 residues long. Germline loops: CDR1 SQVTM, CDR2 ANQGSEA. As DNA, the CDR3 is TGCAGCGTGCAGGGGGATATGAACACTGAAGCTTTCTTT. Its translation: CSVQGDMNTEAFF.

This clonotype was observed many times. The CDR3 loop is CASSFKAGGPYEQYF. For the CDR3, the DNA is TGTGCCAGCAGTTTCAAGGCGGGAGGGCCATACGAGCAGTACTTC. The chain is built from TRBV27 and TRBJ2-7; 9 bases agree with TRBD2. The CDR3 is 15 residues long. CDR1 and CDR2 (germline): MNHEY, SMNVEV (reference sequence). With V trimmed by 3 bases and J by 4 bases, 7 bases remained unmatched.

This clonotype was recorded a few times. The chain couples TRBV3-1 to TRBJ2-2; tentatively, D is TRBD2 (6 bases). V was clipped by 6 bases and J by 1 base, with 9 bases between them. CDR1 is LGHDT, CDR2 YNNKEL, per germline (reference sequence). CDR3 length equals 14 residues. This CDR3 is CASRHSGNTGELFF. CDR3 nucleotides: TGTGCCAGCAGACATAGCGGGAACACCGGGGAGCTGTTTTTT.

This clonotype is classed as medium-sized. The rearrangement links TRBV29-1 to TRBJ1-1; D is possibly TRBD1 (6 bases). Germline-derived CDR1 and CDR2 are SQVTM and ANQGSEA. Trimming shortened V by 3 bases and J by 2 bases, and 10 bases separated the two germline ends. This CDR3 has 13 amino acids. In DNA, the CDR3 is TGCAGCGTTGATTGGGGACAAAACACTGAAGCTTTCTTT. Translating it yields CSVDWGQNTEAFF. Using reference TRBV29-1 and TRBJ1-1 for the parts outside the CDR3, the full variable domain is SAVISQKPSRDICQRGTSLTIQCQVDSQVTMMFWYRQQPGQSLTLIATANQGSEATYESGFVIDKFPISRPNLTFSTLTVSNMSPEDSSIYLCSVDWGQNTEAFFGQGTRLTVV.

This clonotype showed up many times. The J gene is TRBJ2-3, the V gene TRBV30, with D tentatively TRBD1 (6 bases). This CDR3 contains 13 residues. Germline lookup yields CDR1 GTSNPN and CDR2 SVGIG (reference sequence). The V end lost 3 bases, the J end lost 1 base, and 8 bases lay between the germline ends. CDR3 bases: TGTGCCTGGAGACAGGGAGGCACAGATACGCAGTATTTT. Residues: CAWRQGGTDTQYF.

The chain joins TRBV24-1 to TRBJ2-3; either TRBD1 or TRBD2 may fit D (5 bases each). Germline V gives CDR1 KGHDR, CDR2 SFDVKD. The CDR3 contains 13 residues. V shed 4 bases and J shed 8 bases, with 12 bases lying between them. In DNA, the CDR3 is TGTGCCACCAGTGAGGGGACCTTGGGTACGCAGTATTTT. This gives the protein CATSEGTLGTQYF.

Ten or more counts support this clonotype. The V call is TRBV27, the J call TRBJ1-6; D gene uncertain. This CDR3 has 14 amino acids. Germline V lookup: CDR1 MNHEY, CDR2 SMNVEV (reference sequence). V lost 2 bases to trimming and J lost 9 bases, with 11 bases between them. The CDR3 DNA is TGTGCCAGCAGTTTAAAGCCACAAGGTTCACCCCTCCACTTT. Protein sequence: CASSLKPQGSPLHF.

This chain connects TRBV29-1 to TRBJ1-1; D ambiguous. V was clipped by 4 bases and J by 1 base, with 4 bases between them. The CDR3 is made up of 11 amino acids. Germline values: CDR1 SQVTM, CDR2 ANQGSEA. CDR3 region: CSVVGNTEAFF. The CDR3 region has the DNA TGCAGCGTTGTAGGGAACACTGAAGCTTTCTTT. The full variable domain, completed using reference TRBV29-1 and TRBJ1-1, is SAVISQKPSRDICQRGTSLTIQCQVDSQVTMMFWYRQQPGQSLTLIATANQGSEATYESGFVIDKFPISRPNLTFSTLTVSNMSPEDSSIYLCSVVGNTEAFFGQGTRLTVV.

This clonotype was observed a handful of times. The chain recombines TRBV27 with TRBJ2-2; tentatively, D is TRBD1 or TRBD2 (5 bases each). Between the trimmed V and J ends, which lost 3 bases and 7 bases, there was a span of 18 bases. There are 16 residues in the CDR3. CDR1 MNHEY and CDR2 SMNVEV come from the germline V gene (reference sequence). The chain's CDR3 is CASSFMGSGGDGELFF. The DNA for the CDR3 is TGTGCCAGCAGTTTCATGGGCAGTGGGGGTGACGGGGAGCTGTTTTTT.

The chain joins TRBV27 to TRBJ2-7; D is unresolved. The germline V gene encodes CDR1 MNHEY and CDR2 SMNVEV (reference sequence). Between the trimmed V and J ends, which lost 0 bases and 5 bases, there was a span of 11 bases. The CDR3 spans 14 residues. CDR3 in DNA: TGTGCCAGCAGTTTATCTCCGAACGGCCACGAGCAGTACTTC. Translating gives CASSLSPNGHEQYF.

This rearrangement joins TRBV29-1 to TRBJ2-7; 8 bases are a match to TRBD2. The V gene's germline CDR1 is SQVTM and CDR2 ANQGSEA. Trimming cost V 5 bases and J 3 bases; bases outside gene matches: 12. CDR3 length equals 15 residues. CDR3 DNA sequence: TGCAGCGTTTCGGGGGGGCGGCATAGGAACTACGAGCAGTACTTC. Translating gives CSVSGGRHRNYEQYF.

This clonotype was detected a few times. CDR3 DNA sequence: TGTGCCAGCAGCTTAGCGGTGACTCTGGCTGAAGCTTTCTTT. It codes for CASSLAVTLAEAFF. V and J are TRBV7-9 and TRBJ1-1; D not certain. V was trimmed by 0 bases and J by 6 bases, leaving 11 bases between them. Germline V gives CDR1 SEHNR, CDR2 FQNEAQ (reference sequence). The length of the CDR3 is 14 residues.

The CDR3 region is CASSRLTGTGTYEQYF. CDR3 in DNA: TGTGCCAGCAGTCGCCTCACTGGGACAGGGACCTACGAGCAGTACTTC. The rearrangement uses TRBV7-6 and TRBJ2-7, with 9 nucleotides matching TRBD1. V gave up 6 bases and J gave up 2 bases; unmatched junction bases: 11. The CDR3 loop spans 16 amino acids. CDR1 is SGHVS, CDR2 FNYEAQ, per germline.

The chain's CDR3 is CASSTGTSGSQTQYF. The CDR3 DNA is TGTGCCAGCAGTACCGGGACTAGCGGGAGTCAGACCCAGTACTTC. This rearrangement joins TRBV6-6 to TRBJ2-5, with 14 bases that match TRBD2. The CDR3 contains 15 residues. Germline CDR1 MNHNY, CDR2 SVGAGI (reference sequence). V lost 5 bases to trimming and J lost 6 bases; unmatched junction nucleotides: 5.

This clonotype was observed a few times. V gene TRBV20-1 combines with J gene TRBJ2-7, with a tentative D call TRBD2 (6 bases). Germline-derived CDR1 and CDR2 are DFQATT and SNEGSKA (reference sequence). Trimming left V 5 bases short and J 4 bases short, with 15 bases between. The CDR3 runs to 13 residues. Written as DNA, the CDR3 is TGCAGTGCTCCAACCGGGAGCGATTACGAGCAGTACTTC. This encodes CSAPTGSDYEQYF.

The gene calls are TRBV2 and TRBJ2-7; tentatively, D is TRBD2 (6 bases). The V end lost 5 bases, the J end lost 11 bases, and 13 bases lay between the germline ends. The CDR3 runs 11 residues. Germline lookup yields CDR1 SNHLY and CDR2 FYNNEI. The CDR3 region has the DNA TGTGCCAGCAGTCTAATGACTAGTGAGTACTTC. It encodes CASSLMTSEYF. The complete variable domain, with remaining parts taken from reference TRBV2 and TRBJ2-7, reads EPEVTQTPSHQVTQMGQEVILRCVPISNHLYFYWYRQILGQKVEFLVSFYNNEISEKSEIFDDQFSVERPDGSNFTLKIRSTKLEDSAMYFCASSLMTSEYFGPGTRLTVT.

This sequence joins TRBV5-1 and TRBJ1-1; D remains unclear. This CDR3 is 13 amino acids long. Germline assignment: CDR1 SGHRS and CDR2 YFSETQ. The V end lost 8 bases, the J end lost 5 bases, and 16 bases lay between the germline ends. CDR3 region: CARKNEGWTEAFF. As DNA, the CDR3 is TGCGCCAGGAAAAATGAGGGATGGACTGAAGCTTTCTTT.

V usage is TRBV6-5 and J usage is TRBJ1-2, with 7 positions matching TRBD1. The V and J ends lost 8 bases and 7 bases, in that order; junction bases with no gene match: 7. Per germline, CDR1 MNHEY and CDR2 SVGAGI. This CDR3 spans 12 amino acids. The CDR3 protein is CASGLDRAGYTF. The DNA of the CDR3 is TGTGCCAGCGGACTCGACAGGGCTGGCTACACCTTC.